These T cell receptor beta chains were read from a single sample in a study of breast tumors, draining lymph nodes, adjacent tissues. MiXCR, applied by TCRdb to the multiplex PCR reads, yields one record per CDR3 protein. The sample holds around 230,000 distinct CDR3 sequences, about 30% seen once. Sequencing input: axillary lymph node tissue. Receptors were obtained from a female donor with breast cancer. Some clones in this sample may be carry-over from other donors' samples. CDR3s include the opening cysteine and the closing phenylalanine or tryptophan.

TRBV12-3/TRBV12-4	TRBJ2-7	CASSLGAGVAVPEKQYF
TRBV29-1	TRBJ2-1	CSVESGSFYNEQFF
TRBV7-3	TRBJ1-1	CASSLGYGTEAFF
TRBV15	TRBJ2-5	CATSRGNLEETQYF
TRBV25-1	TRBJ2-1	CDSSFYICSARWGGYNEQFF
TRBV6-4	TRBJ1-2	CASSDSGAWGYTF
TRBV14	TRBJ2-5	CASSQRTSGIQTPYF
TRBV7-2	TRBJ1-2	CASSLGIRNYGYTF
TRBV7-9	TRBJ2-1	CASTPPGLAGVNEQFF
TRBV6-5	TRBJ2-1	CASRGNPCYNEQFF
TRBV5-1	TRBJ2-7	CASSLGGQGYEQYF
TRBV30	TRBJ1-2	CACTGNWGYGYTF
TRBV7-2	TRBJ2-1	CASSEQSGSRSYNEQFF
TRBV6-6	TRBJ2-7	CASSYTLAGGSHEQYF
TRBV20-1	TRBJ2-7	CSARGASYGVYEQYF
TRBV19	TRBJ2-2	CASSIVRGSYGGELFF
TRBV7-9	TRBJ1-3	CASSLPGRTGNTIYF
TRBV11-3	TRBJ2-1	CASRDPTGSSYNEQFF
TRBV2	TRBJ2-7	CASSQRGLATYEQYF
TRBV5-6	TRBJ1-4	CASSPSWQGKEKLFF
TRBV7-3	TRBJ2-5	CASSKTSGTSETQYF
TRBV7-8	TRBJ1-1	CASSLREGTEAFF
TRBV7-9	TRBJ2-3	CASSSGLAGLRGTDTQYF
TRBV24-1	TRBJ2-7	CATSDLTSGRPLTYEQYF
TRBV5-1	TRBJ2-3	CASSFSGRATDTQYF
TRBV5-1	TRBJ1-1	CASSPRQGRNTEAFF
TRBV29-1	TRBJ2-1	CSALRVYDEQFF
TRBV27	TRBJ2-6	CASSLGRGYSGANVLTF
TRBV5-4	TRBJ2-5	CASSHGQAGGETQYF
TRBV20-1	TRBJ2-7	CSAETSGQTYEQYF
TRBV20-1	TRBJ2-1	CSASSLGDEPFF
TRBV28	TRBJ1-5	CASSLSGDTDSNQPQHF
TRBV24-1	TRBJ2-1	CATSDPTGTGGYEQFF
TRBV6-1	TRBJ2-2	CASSEAGRGRYGGELFF
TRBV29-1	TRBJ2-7	CSEEAGTGLDEQYF
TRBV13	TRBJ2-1	CASSPLGSNEQFF
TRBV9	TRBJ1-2	CASSPHRGGGQYGYTF
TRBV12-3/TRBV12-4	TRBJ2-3	CASSFASTDTQYF
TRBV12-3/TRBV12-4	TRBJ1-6	CASSHGSPLHF
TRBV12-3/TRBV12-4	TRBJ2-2	CASSFAAGSGNTGGLFF
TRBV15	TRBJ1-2	CATNRGTRDRGIYGYTF
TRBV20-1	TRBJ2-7	CSARGTSGYPTYEQYF
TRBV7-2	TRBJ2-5	CASSLIEGAGETQHF
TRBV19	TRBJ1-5	CASTSTPGRRRSNQPQHF
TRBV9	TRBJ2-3	CASSLRTSGTGGADTQYF
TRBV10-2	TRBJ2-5	CASPQVGETQYF